The 30 T cell receptor beta chains presented below share a single source sample, sequenced in a study of T cells after yellow fever vaccination (dated 2019 in TCRdb). What the treatment or condition label conveys for this sample: live attenuated yellow fever vaccine strain. Receptor amplification or capture employed 5' RACE. Reads for this sample came from an Illumina HiSeq 2500. The raw public reads went through TCRdb reprocessing: fastp at Q25, MiXCR clone calling, in-frame beta chains kept. Entries that share a CDR3 protein sequence are merged under the most common genes and DNA. Within this sample are 200,000 to 300,000 distinct CDR3 sequences, with approximately 6.8% of them counted one time only. 0.85% to 1.2% of the sample lies in the top ten. Sample: CD4+ T cells sorted from PBMCs, taken on the day of the yellow fever booster vaccination. The origin of the receptors is a man aged 25-45 years who received the YFV17D yellow fever vaccine.

In the case of this clonotype: This clone may be a read error of a much larger clone one base away. The gene calls are TRBV4-1 and TRBJ2-5; TRBD1 might be the D (6 bases). The germline CDR1 and CDR2 sequences are MGHRA and YSYEKL. This CDR3 is built from 14 residues. DNA for the CDR3: TGCGCCAGCAGCCATCCCCGGGACAAAGAGACCAAGTACTTC. It is translated as CASSHPRDKETKYF.

The V and J genes are TRBV28 and TRBJ2-4; TRBD2 matches at 12 bases. Trimming removed 2 bases from V and 3 bases from J; junction bases left unmatched: 8. Germline CDR1 and CDR2: MDHEN and SYDVKM. The CDR3 is 18 residues long. The CDR3 is CASSLRLAGGPGKNIQYF. The CDR3, as DNA: TGTGCCAGCAGTTTACGGCTAGCGGGAGGGCCGGGCAAAAACATTCAGTACTTC.

In this sample, this clonotype turned up a few times. Here the CDR3 reads CSAKKLAGYEQYF. CDR3 nucleotides: TGCAGTGCTAAGAAACTAGCGGGTTACGAGCAGTACTTC. V is TRBV20-1 and J is TRBJ2-7; TRBD2 matches 9 bases. Per germline, CDR1 DFQATT and CDR2 SNEGSKA (reference sequence). The ends lost 4 bases at V and 4 bases at J; junction bases unmatched: 5. This CDR3 has 13 amino acids.

This clonotype showed up many times. The CDR3: CASSFAGVGTVETQYF. The DNA of the CDR3 is TGCGCCAGCAGCTTCGCCGGGGTCGGCACAGTTGAGACCCAGTACTTC. The chain is built from TRBV5-1 and TRBJ2-5, with a possible D match to TRBD2 (5 bases). This CDR3 has 16 residues. Trimming shortened V by 2 bases and J by 5 bases, and 19 bases separated the two germline ends. Germline V gene lookup returns CDR1 SGHRS and CDR2 YFSETQ.

There are many counts of this clonotype. CDR3 amino acids: CASSYSSGLADQETQYF. Written as DNA, the CDR3 is TGTGCCAGCAGTTACTCTAGCGGTCTAGCAGACCAAGAGACCCAGTACTTC. This sequence joins TRBV6-5 and TRBJ2-5; a possible D gene is TRBD2 (6 bases). Trimming pared 0 bases from V and 0 bases from J, leaving 14 bases between. The CDR3 loop spans 17 amino acids. The germline CDR1 and CDR2 sequences are MNHEY and SVGAGI.

The rearrangement links TRBV7-2 to TRBJ2-6; no definite D call. Trimming shortened V by 4 bases and J by 4 bases, and 11 bases separated the two germline ends. CDR3 length: 15 amino acids. From germline, CDR1 is SGHTA and CDR2 FQGNSA. As DNA, the CDR3 is TGTGCCAGCAGCTATCGGAGATCCGGGGCCAACGTCCTGACTTTC. Its protein product is CASSYRRSGANVLTF.

This clonotype was picked up a small number of times. The chain has TRBV20-1 and TRBJ1-5, with a weak D call TRBD1 (5 bases). V lost 3 bases and J lost 0, with 15 bases in between. The germline CDR1 and CDR2 sequences are DFQATT and SNEGSKA (reference sequence). CDR3 length: 16 residues. The CDR3 DNA sequence: TGCAGTGCTAGTCGGGACCCCTACAATAGCAATCAGCCCCAGCATTTT. The encoded protein is CSASRDPYNSNQPQHF.

Many counts were recorded for this clonotype. The V and J genes are TRBV11-2 and TRBJ2-1; TRBD2 matches at 12 bases. The germline V gene has CDR1 SGHAT and CDR2 FQNNGV. This CDR3 has 19 amino acids. V was pared by 5 bases and J by 2 bases, with 13 bases of the junction left unmatched. The CDR3 is CASSRTSGTGGWAYNEQFF. CDR3 in DNA: TGTGCCAGCAGCCGGACTAGCGGGACAGGAGGATGGGCCTACAATGAGCAGTTCTTC.

This clonotype occurred many times. The chain employs TRBV20-1 and TRBJ2-5, with a weak D call TRBD2 (5 bases). The CDR3 has 13 amino acids. V lost 4 bases, J lost 5 bases, and 14 bases lay in between. Germline V CDR1 and CDR2: DFQATT, SNEGSKA (reference sequence). CDR3 sequence: CSATVSVGETQYF. Here the CDR3 DNA reads TGCAGTGCTACCGTTAGCGTGGGGGAGACCCAGTACTTC.

In its sample, this clonotype was seen a few times. The chain joins TRBV20-1 to TRBJ2-7; D assignment may be TRBD1 or TRBD2 (5 bases each). Between the trimmed V and J ends, which lost 6 bases and 1 base, there was a span of 19 bases. The germline CDR1 and CDR2 sequences are DFQATT and SNEGSKA (reference sequence). The CDR3 spans 15 residues. The CDR3 DNA follows: TGCAGTGCCACAAACCCCGGGACGGCTTCCTACGAGCAGTACTTC. Protein product: CSATNPGTASYEQYF.

Only a few counts were recorded for this clonotype. The chain uses TRBV5-1 and TRBJ2-1, with no clear D. Germline CDR1 SGHRS, CDR2 YFSETQ. The CDR3 covers 14 residues. V lost 4 bases to trimming and J lost 6 bases, with 14 bases between them. This CDR3 is CASSRQDRPNEQFF. The CDR3 nucleotides are TGCGCCAGCAGCAGGCAGGACCGCCCCAATGAGCAGTTCTTC.

This clonotype is medium-sized. The rearrangement joins TRBV7-3 to TRBJ2-3; possibly TRBD1 or TRBD2 for D (5 bases each). Germline lookup yields CDR1 SGHTA and CDR2 FQGTGA. Trimming removed 5 bases from V and 0 bases from J, with 15 bases in between. The CDR3 has 16 residues. Written as DNA, the CDR3 is TGTGCCAGCAGCCTCCAAGGGGCTAGCAGCACAGATACGCAGTATTTT. Translation: CASSLQGASSTDTQYF.

This clonotype has just a few counts. The CDR3 nucleotides read TGTGCCATCAGTGCAGTATCCTACGAGCAGTACTTC. Translation gives CAISAVSYEQYF. The V call is TRBV10-3, the J call TRBJ2-7; D gene uncertain. Trimming shortened V by 4 bases and J by 1 base, and 5 bases separated the two germline ends. Germline lookup yields CDR1 ENHRY and CDR2 SYGVKD. This CDR3 is built from 12 residues.

This clonotype turned up a few times. V and J are TRBV5-1 and TRBJ2-1, with D perhaps TRBD1 (5 bases). Germline values: CDR1 SGHRS, CDR2 YFSETQ. The V gene lost 4 bases and the J gene lost 0 bases, with 11 bases spanning the gap. The CDR3 contains 15 residues. CDR3 DNA: TGCGCCAGCAGCCCCAGCCAGGGCTCCTACAATGAGCAGTTCTTC. Translated: CASSPSQGSYNEQFF.

This clonotype was counted only a few times. This chain connects TRBV15 to TRBJ2-7, with a possible D match to TRBD2 (6 bases). The germline gives CDR1 LNHNV, CDR2 YYDKDF (reference sequence). CDR3 length: 14 residues. Trimming took off 3 bases at V and 9 bases at J, with 18 bases between the two ends. CDR3 amino acids: CATSSGGKLRGQYF. As DNA, the CDR3 is TGTGCCACCAGCAGTGGAGGGAAGCTACGAGGGCAGTACTTC. The full variable domain, in which reference TRBV15 and TRBJ2-7 provide the parts outside the CDR3, is DAMVIQNPRYQVTQFGKPVTLSCSQTLNHNVMYWYQQKSSQAPKLLFHYYDKDFNNEADTPDNFQSRRPNTSFCFLDIRSPGLGDTAMYLCATSSGGKLRGQYFGPGTRLTVT.

This clonotype was detected many times. The rearrangement joins TRBV7-3 to TRBJ2-3, with D perhaps matching TRBD2 (6 bases). CDR1 is SGHTA and CDR2 is FQGTGA in the germline V gene. V lost 1 base to trimming and J lost 2 bases, with 7 bases between them. The CDR3 is 14 residues long. CDR3 bases: TGTGCCAGCAGCTTAAGCGGGATCACAGATACGCAGTATTTT. It encodes CASSLSGITDTQYF.

This clonotype appeared many times. The CDR3 loop reads CSAPVETRFEQYF. Written as DNA, the CDR3 is TGCAGTGCCCCGGTCGAAACACGGTTCGAGCAGTACTTC. The V gene is TRBV20-1, the J gene TRBJ2-7; D remains ambiguous. CDR3 length equals 13 residues. Trimming pared 6 bases from V and 6 bases from J, leaving 18 bases between. Per germline, CDR1 DFQATT and CDR2 SNEGSKA (reference sequence).

This chain connects TRBV5-1 to TRBJ2-7; TRBD2 matches at 10 bases. Germline trimming cut 7 bases from V and 2 bases from J; bases unmatched to any gene: 15. Germline V gene data show CDR1 as SGHRS and CDR2 as YFSETQ. CDR3 length: 17 residues. CDR3 region: CASSEASGRIIAYEQYF. For the CDR3, the DNA is TGCGCCAGCTCTGAGGCTAGCGGGAGAATCATAGCCTACGAGCAGTACTTC.

This clonotype was seen a handful of times. The chain employs TRBV11-2 and TRBJ2-5, with TRBD2 matching 9 bases. The germline V gene encodes CDR1 SGHAT and CDR2 FQNNGV. J was trimmed by 4 bases and V by 2 bases; bases with no gene match: 5. CDR3 length: 15 residues. The CDR3: CASSLIISGRETQYF. The DNA of the CDR3 is TGTGCCAGCAGCTTAATCATTAGCGGGAGAGAGACCCAGTACTTC.

The table lists this clonotype with a few counts. The rearrangement links TRBV5-1 to TRBJ1-5; D not certain. The CDR3 is made up of 14 amino acids. In germline, CDR1 is SGHRS, CDR2 YFSETQ. The V end lost 0 bases, the J end lost 2 bases, and 6 bases lay between the germline ends. The CDR3 DNA reads TGCGCCAGCAGCTTGGGGCCAGGCAATCAGCCCCAGCATTTT. Residues: CASSLGPGNQPQHF.

Concerning this clonotype itself: A read error may explain this, as a much larger clone is one base away. The genes are TRBV10-2 and TRBJ2-3; TRBD2 agrees at 13 bases. The CDR3 sequence is 16 residues long. CDR1 is WSHSY and CDR2 is SAAADI in the germline V gene. The CDR3 spells CAGSEGLAGLGDTQYF. As DNA, the CDR3 is TGCGCCGGCAGTGAGGGACTAGCGGGATTGGGAGATACGCAGTATTTT.

This clonotype was picked up many times. This chain joins TRBV19 and TRBJ2-2; 8 nucleotides line up with TRBD2. The CDR3 has 17 residues. The J segment lost 9 bases and the V segment lost 4 bases, leaving 16 bases of the junction unmatched. Germline V lookup: CDR1 LNHDA, CDR2 SQIVND (reference sequence). CDR3 region: CASSTETLLAVNRELFF. DNA for the CDR3: TGTGCCAGTAGTACCGAAACCTTACTAGCGGTCAACCGGGAGCTGTTTTTT.

This clonotype was counted at least ten times. This chain links TRBV7-6 with TRBJ2-3, with 8 positions matching TRBD2. This CDR3 comprises 15 residues. Germline-derived CDR1 and CDR2 are SGHVS and FNYEAQ. Trimming took 7 bases from V and 0 from J; bases not matched to a gene: 6. As DNA, the CDR3 is TGTGCCAGCACGTCGGGGGGGACTAGCACAGATACGCAGTATTTT. Translation: CASTSGGTSTDTQYF.

This clonotype has at least ten counts. This chain connects TRBV6-1 to TRBJ2-3, with a tentative D call TRBD2 (6 bases). V was trimmed by 3 bases and J by 6 bases, leaving 13 bases between them. The CDR3 has 14 amino acids. Looked up from germline, CDR1 is MNHNS and CDR2 is SASEGT. CDR3 loop: CASSEGGSLDTQYF. In DNA, the CDR3 is TGTGCCAGCAGTGAGGGGGGATCTCTGGATACGCAGTATTTT.

This clonotype was recorded many times. The V call is TRBV6-2 or TRBV6-3, the J call TRBJ1-5, with 8 nucleotides matching TRBD1. CDR3 length equals 16 residues. V was clipped by 3 bases and J by 3 bases; unmatched bases: 7. From germline, CDR1 is MNHEY and CDR2 SVGEGT. The CDR3 bases are TGTGCCAGCAGTTATAGGACAGGGTCTTCCAATCAGCCCCAGCATTTT. It codes for CASSYRTGSSNQPQHF.

This clonotype was counted ten times or more. The rearrangement links TRBV5-1 to TRBJ2-5, with TRBD1 matching 10 bases. The germline gives CDR1 SGHRS, CDR2 YFSETQ. V lost 0 bases to trimming and J lost 4 bases; unmatched junction nucleotides: 9. The CDR3 is 17 residues long. CDR3 region: CASSLDPGTGVRETQYF. Here the CDR3 DNA reads TGCGCCAGCAGCTTGGATCCGGGGACAGGGGTTCGAGAGACCCAGTACTTC.

V and J are TRBV7-2 and TRBJ2-4, with D possibly being TRBD1 (6 bases). Germline lookup yields CDR1 SGHTA and CDR2 FQGNSA. V dropped 3 bases and J dropped 7 bases, with 13 bases sitting between them. The CDR3 contains 14 residues. CDR3 nucleotide sequence: TGTGCCAGCAGCTTGAGGGGGTTGGAGAACATTCAGTACTTC. This codes for CASSLRGLENIQYF.

This chain joins TRBV29-1 and TRBJ1-2; D remains unclear. The CDR3 has 13 amino acids. Trimming pared 4 bases from V and 4 bases from J, leaving 13 bases between. Germline CDR1 SQVTM, CDR2 ANQGSEA. In DNA, the CDR3 is TGCAGCGTTGTTACCCGACCCCCCTATGGCTACACCTTC. It encodes CSVVTRPPYGYTF. The whole variable domain, remainder taken from reference TRBV29-1 and TRBJ1-2, is SAVISQKPSRDICQRGTSLTIQCQVDSQVTMMFWYRQQPGQSLTLIATANQGSEATYESGFVIDKFPISRPNLTFSTLTVSNMSPEDSSIYLCSVVTRPPYGYTFGSGTRLTVV.

The sample holds a few counts of this clonotype. The V call is TRBV7-9, the J call TRBJ2-5; D remains unclear. Trimming stripped 2 bases from V and 4 bases from J, with 8 bases between. This CDR3 is 13 amino acids long. Germline CDR1 is SEHNR and CDR2 is FQNEAQ (reference sequence). The CDR3 region is CASSLTIGETQYF. The CDR3 nucleotides read TGTGCCAGCAGCTTAACTATAGGAGAGACCCAGTACTTC.

This clonotype was observed many times. The chain recombines TRBV7-2 with TRBJ2-1, with 7 bases identical to TRBD2. The CDR3 is 11 residues long. The V segment lost 6 bases and the J segment 7 bases; nucleotides outside the gene matches: 0. Looked up from germline, CDR1 is SGHTA and CDR2 is FQGNSA. In DNA, the CDR3 is TGTGCCAGCAGGGGGGGGAATGAGCAGTTCTTC. It yields the protein CASRGGNEQFF.